Sequencing of this T cell receptor beta chain was carried out in a study of T cell responses to AZD1222 COVID-19 vaccine. V shed 3 bases, J shed 8 bases, and the junction held 4 bases outside the gene matches. Germline V gives CDR1 SGHRS, CDR2 YFSETQ. CDR3 length: 12 amino acids. Points from the study as a whole: The study found vaccine-associated CD4 TCRs spanning spike, dominant at 160-218 and 743-854. The repertoires were collected only after the peak T cell response. Clonal diversity may have been underestimated, and the donors were mostly white British, with more females than males.

As for this clone: What it binds is not known.

Profiling relied on immunoSEQ multiplex PCR, and the TCRdb table lists in-frame clones only, not all of them. The sample lists tens of thousands of clones, about 92% seen once, with roughly 4.9% in the top ten. The TCR comes from an adult in good health. The genes are TRBV5-1 and TRBJ1-2; 7 bases align to TRBD1. The input for sequencing was peripheral blood, taken on day 0 of AZD1222 vaccination. This chain's CDR3 is CASSSNRGGYTF. The CDR3 DNA reads as TGCGCCAGCAGCTCCAACAGGGGAGGCTACACCTTC.